These 10 T cell receptor beta chains were sequenced from one sample in a study of response to subunit inactivated influenza vaccine. TCRdb analysed the RT-PCR reads with MiXCR anew, one entry per CDR3 protein. The sample yields some 800,000 distinct CDR3 sequences, approximately 21% seen once. The specimen comprised PBMCs from blood, sampled 4 to 6 days after vaccination. The receptors come from a man in his forties or fifties who received an inactivated influenza vaccine.

The sample holds many counts of this clonotype. The rearrangement links TRBV29-1 to TRBJ2-1; TRBD1 might be the D (5 bases). Germline loops: CDR1 SQVTM, CDR2 ANQGSEA. This CDR3 has 17 amino acids. V was cut by 0 bases and J by 0 bases, with 15 bases left in between. CDR3 loop: CSVEDPRTLASYNEQFF. The DNA for the CDR3 is TGCAGCGTTGAAGATCCAAGGACACTGGCCTCCTACAATGAGCAGTTCTTC.

The chain recombines TRBV7-9 with TRBJ1-6, with D possibly being TRBD1 (6 bases). The CDR3 extends over 13 amino acids. V dropped 9 bases and J dropped 10 bases, with 16 bases sitting between them. CDR1 is SEHNR, CDR2 FQNEAQ, per germline (reference sequence). The CDR3 loop is CARQQGSGSPLHF. The DNA of the CDR3 is TGTGCCAGACAACAGGGATCGGGGTCACCCCTCCACTTT.

The table lists this clonotype with a few counts. The gene calls are TRBV21-1 and TRBJ2-1; no check of the table's D call, TRBD1, against the DNA was made. TRBV21-1 is marked as a pseudogene. The CDR3 extends over 16 amino acids. CDR3 loop: CASSCRDREVSNEQFF. In nucleotides, the CDR3 is TGTGCCAGCAGCTGCCGGGACAGGGAGGTTAGCAATGAGCAGTTCTTC.

The gene calls are TRBV7-2 and TRBJ2-3, with 10 bases identical to TRBD2. V lost 5 bases and J lost 11; bases outside the gene matches: 7. Germline V gives CDR1 SGHTA, CDR2 FQGNSA. The CDR3 totals 13 residues. The CDR3, as DNA: TGTGCCAGCAGCACTTCTAGCGGGAGAGTGCAGTATTTT. Translation gives CASSTSSGRVQYF.

The rearrangement joins TRBV15 to TRBJ2-1, with a possible D match to TRBD2 (5 bases). Germline V lookup: CDR1 LNHNV, CDR2 YYDKDF (reference sequence). Deletions cut 1 base from V and 4 bases from J, with 14 bases between. The CDR3 covers 16 residues. The CDR3, as DNA: TGTGCCACCAGCAGAGGTTACCTTGAGGGATACAATGAGCAGTTCTTC. Translated, it gives CATSRGYLEGYNEQFF.

The gene calls are TRBV6-2 or TRBV6-3 and TRBJ2-1, with TRBD2 matching 8 bases. After removal of 6 bases from V and 14 bases from J, the junction contained 6 bases not matched to a gene. Germline lookup yields CDR1 MNHEY and CDR2 SVGEGT. The CDR3 is 11 residues long. The CDR3: CASRRAGDEFF. CDR3 DNA: TGTGCCAGCAGAAGAGCGGGAGACGAGTTCTTC.

This clonotype was seen many times. The chain employs TRBV6-5 and TRBJ2-1; 9 bases line up with TRBD2. The V gene end was trimmed by 0 bases and the J gene end by 8 bases; junction bases not matched to a gene: 5. The germline CDR1 and CDR2 sequences are MNHEY and SVGAGI. This CDR3 is built from 15 residues. The CDR3, as DNA: TGTGCCAGCAGTTACTCGGGACTAGCTTTGGATGAGCAGTTCTTC. It is translated as CASSYSGLALDEQFF.

In this sample, this clonotype turned up many times. The chain carries TRBV12-3 or TRBV12-4 and TRBJ1-5; TRBD1 agrees at 7 bases. This CDR3 is built from 16 residues. The V and J ends lost 3 bases and 4 bases, in that order; junction bases with no gene match: 9. CDR3 DNA sequence: TGTGCCAGCAGTTTGACAGGGAGTTTTGGGAATCAGCCCCAGCATTTT. Translated, it gives CASSLTGSFGNQPQHF.

The J gene is TRBJ1-1, the V gene TRBV20-1; D is ambiguous. CDR3 length equals 12 residues. CDR1 is DFQATT and CDR2 is SNEGSKA in the germline V gene (reference sequence). Between the trimmed V and J ends, which lost 0 bases and 5 bases, there was a span of 7 bases. CDR3 nucleotides: TGCAGTGCTAGAGATCGTCAGACTGAAGCTTTCTTT. The encoded protein is CSARDRQTEAFF.

This clonotype was detected many times. The rearrangement joins TRBV5-5 to TRBJ2-1; D remains ambiguous. Germline CDR1 is SGHKS and CDR2 is YYEKEE (reference sequence). V shed 5 bases and J shed 2 bases, with 8 bases lying between them. The CDR3 spans 13 residues. CDR3 DNA sequence: TGTGCCAGCAGGCCCTTGGCCTACAATGAGCAGTTCTTC. Amino acid sequence: CASRPLAYNEQFF.